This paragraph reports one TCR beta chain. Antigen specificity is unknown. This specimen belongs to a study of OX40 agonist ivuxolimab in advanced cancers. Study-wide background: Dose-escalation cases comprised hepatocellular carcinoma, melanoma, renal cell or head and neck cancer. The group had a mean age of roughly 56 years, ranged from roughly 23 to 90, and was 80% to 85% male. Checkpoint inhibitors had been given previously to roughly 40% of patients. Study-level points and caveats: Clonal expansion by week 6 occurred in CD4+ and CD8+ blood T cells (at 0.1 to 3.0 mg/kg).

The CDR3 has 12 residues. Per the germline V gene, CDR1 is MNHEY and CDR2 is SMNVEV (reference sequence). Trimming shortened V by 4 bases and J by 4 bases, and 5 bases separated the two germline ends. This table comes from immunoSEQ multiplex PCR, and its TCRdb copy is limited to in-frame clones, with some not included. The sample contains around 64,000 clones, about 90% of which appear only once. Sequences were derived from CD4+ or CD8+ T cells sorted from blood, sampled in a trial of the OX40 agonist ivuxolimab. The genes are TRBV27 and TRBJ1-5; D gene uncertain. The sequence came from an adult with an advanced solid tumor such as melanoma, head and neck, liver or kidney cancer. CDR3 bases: TGTGCCAGCAGTTATTATAATCAGCCCCAGCATTTT. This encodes CASSYYNQPQHF.